This T cell receptor beta chain was sequenced for a study of blood T cells in healthy people across ages. Sample donors were healthy Caucasian individuals that came from Russia, aged roughly 6 to 95. Isolation of PBMCs gave at least 6.5 million cells per sample. Germline loops: CDR1 DFQATT, CDR2 SNEGSKA (reference sequence). V lost 7 bases and J 2 bases, leaving 16 bases between the germline ends. The CDR3 length is 14 residues. A second about 7 to 12 cycle PCR used barcoded and J-beta primers. TCRdb used MiXCR to reprocess the 5' RACE reads, holding one entry per CDR3 protein. The sample yields approximately 2,000,000 distinct CDR3 sequences, around 42% seen once.

The TCR sequence derives from a human donor in good health. The chain joins TRBV20-1 to TRBJ2-3; D may be TRBD2 (6 bases). The sample taken for sequencing was blood. The DNA of the CDR3 is TGCAGTGTTGATAGCGGTTTTATCACAGATACGCAGTATTTT. Amino acid sequence: CSVDSGFITDTQYF.